One and the same sample provided the 11 T cell receptor beta chains below, sequenced in a study of monozygotic twins with cystic fibrosis. Only in-frame clones appear in the TCRdb table, and some are missing; sequencing was by immunoSEQ multiplex PCR. This repertoire shows around 27,000 clones, roughly 97% found once; its top ten account for 2.5% to 3%. Material: blood. These receptors were taken from a girl aged 2 to 9 with cystic fibrosis.

The chain joins TRBV29-1 to TRBJ1-2; D unresolved. CDR1 and CDR2 (germline): SQVTM, ANQGSEA. The germline V and J ends were trimmed by 3 bases and 3 bases, with 11 bases remaining between them. The CDR3 runs to 13 residues. The CDR3 loop is CSVETNKDYGYTF. CDR3 nucleotides: TGCAGCGTTGAGACAAATAAGGACTATGGCTACACCTTC.

This clone was seen just once. The genes are TRBV6-5 and TRBJ1-5, with D perhaps matching TRBD1 (5 bases). The germline gives CDR1 MNHEY, CDR2 SVGAGI. V was clipped by 2 bases and J by 4 bases, with 9 bases between them. This CDR3 is 14 amino acids long. For the CDR3, the DNA is TGTGCCAGCAGTTACCCGGGGCCTAATCAGCCCCAGCATTTT. This codes for CASSYPGPNQPQHF.

J is TRBJ1-1 and V is TRBV19; D is uncertain. V was trimmed by 5 bases and J by 1 base, leaving 14 bases between them. Germline-derived CDR1 and CDR2 are LNHDA and SQIVND (reference sequence). The CDR3 contains 15 residues. The CDR3 DNA reads as TGTGCCAGTAGTCTGTACAGCCAACCGAACACTGAAGCTTTCTTT. It codes for CASSLYSQPNTEAFF.

The chain links TRBV11-2 to TRBJ1-2; D not resolved. This CDR3 has 14 amino acids. V lost 5 bases and J 8 bases, leaving 18 bases between the germline ends. Germline CDR1 is SGHAT and CDR2 is FQNNGV. The CDR3 is CASSPTSRREGYTF. CDR3 nucleotide sequence: TGTGCCAGCAGCCCAACGTCCAGGAGAGAGGGCTACACCTTC.

The chain employs TRBV4-3 and TRBJ2-3; TRBD2 aligns across 12 bases. V lost 0 bases and J lost 5; bases outside the gene matches: 9. CDR3 length: 18 residues. In germline, CDR1 is LGHNA, CDR2 YSLEER. CDR3 region: CASSQESSGRAPGDTQYF. Written as DNA, the CDR3 is TGCGCCAGCAGCCAAGAATCTAGCGGGAGGGCCCCGGGAGATACGCAGTATTTT.

The chain carries TRBV19 and TRBJ1-5, with D maybe TRBD1 (5 bases). Per the germline V gene, CDR1 is LNHDA and CDR2 is SQIVND (reference sequence). With 7 bases removed from V and 6 bases from J, the gap between germline ends came to 28 bases. This CDR3 has 18 residues. DNA for the CDR3: TGTGCCAGTACCCCCATCGTCACAAAGGGGAAGAGGGGTCAGCCCCAGCATTTT. Translating gives CASTPIVTKGKRGQPQHF.

The rearrangement links TRBV30 to TRBJ2-1, with D possibly matching TRBD2 (5 bases). CDR3 length: 12 residues. Germline V CDR1 and CDR2: GTSNPN, SVGIG (reference sequence). The V and J ends lost 3 bases and 4 bases respectively, with 7 bases between them. The CDR3 spells CAWRGAYNEQFF. CDR3 coding DNA: TGTGCCTGGAGGGGAGCATACAATGAGCAGTTCTTC.

This rearrangement joins TRBV20-1 to TRBJ2-1; TRBD2 is a possible D gene (5 bases). V was pared by 6 bases and J by 9 bases, with 9 bases between. CDR3 length: 10 residues. Germline CDR1 DFQATT, CDR2 SNEGSKA (reference sequence). The CDR3 here is CSALEGEQFF. DNA of the CDR3: TGCAGTGCCCTAGAGGGTGAGCAGTTCTTC.

The chain couples TRBV6-1 to TRBJ2-7, with a weak D call TRBD2 (5 bases). V was cut by 10 bases and J by 6 bases, with 19 bases left in between. The CDR3 totals 13 residues. CDR1 and CDR2 from the germline V gene are MNHNS and SASEGT. The CDR3 sequence: CATRPTLAGEQYF. In DNA form, the CDR3 reads TGTGCCACCCGACCGACGCTAGCCGGCGAGCAGTACTTC.

This clone was seen only once. This rearrangement joins TRBV10-1 to TRBJ2-6; D possibly corresponds to TRBD1 (5 bases). This CDR3 spans 13 amino acids. Germline assignment: CDR1 WNHNN and CDR2 SYGVQD (reference sequence). The V end lost 7 bases, the J end lost 4 bases, and 8 bases lay between the germline ends. CDR3 DNA sequence: TGCGCCAGCACAGGGCCCGGGGCCAACGTCCTGACTTTC. Encoded protein: CASTGPGANVLTF.

V usage is TRBV27 and J usage is TRBJ2-1; D may be TRBD1 (5 bases). V lost 8 bases and J lost 0, with 17 bases in between. CDR1 is MNHEY, CDR2 SMNVEV, per germline (reference sequence). This CDR3 is 16 amino acids long. Here the CDR3 DNA reads TGTGCCAGCGCGTTTTTTGGGGCCAGCTCCTACAATGAGCAGTTCTTC. This codes for CASAFFGASSYNEQFF.